These 29 T cell receptor beta chains were sequenced from one sample in a study of T-cell reconstitution after alpha-beta-depleted transplantation in children. TCRbeta library preparation incorporated unique molecular identifiers. TCRdb analysed the PCR reads with MiXCR anew, one entry per CDR3 protein. Among around 400,000 distinct CDR3 sequences, around 21% were seen once, and the ten largest hold 3.8%. This material consisted of PBMCs from the stem cell graft donor, taken from the stem cell graft. These receptors were taken from a human donor who donated a stem cell graft to a child with acute myeloid leukemia.

In this sample, this clonotype turned up a few times. The CDR3 is CSARLALAGELFF. As DNA, the CDR3 is TGCAGTGCTAGACTAGCGTTGGCCGGGGAGCTGTTTTTT. The chain joins TRBV20-1 to TRBJ2-2; a possible D gene is TRBD2 (6 bases). The CDR3 contains 13 residues. CDR1 and CDR2 (germline): DFQATT, SNEGSKA (reference sequence). The V end lost 2 bases, the J end lost 6 bases, and 10 bases lay between the germline ends.

This clonotype has only a few counts. This sequence joins TRBV20-1 and TRBJ2-1; 7 nucleotides line up with TRBD2. The V gene's germline CDR1 is DFQATT and CDR2 SNEGSKA (reference sequence). V lost 6 bases and J lost 9; bases outside the gene matches: 8. The CDR3 consists of 12 residues. Written as DNA, the CDR3 is TGCAGTGCACCTACTAGCGCTACTGAGCAGTTCTTC. Amino acid sequence: CSAPTSATEQFF.

This chain uses TRBV18 with TRBJ2-1; TRBD1 matches 12 bases. Trimming at V came to 6 bases and at J to 6 bases, leaving 15 bases not matched to a gene. This CDR3 has 18 residues. CDR1 is KGHSH and CDR2 is LQKENI in the germline V gene. Here the CDR3 reads CASSLYPTGTGGSNEQFF. CDR3 bases: TGTGCCAGCTCCCTTTATCCTACCGGGACAGGGGGCTCCAATGAGCAGTTCTTC.

This clonotype was seen more than once but under ten times. The genes are TRBV5-6 and TRBJ2-1; 7 nucleotides agree with TRBD2. The V gene end was trimmed by 0 bases and the J gene end by 7 bases; junction bases not matched to a gene: 4. CDR3 length equals 14 residues. Germline CDR1 is SGHDT and CDR2 is YYEEEE. Here the CDR3 reads CASSLVSGGNEQFF. Here the CDR3 DNA reads TGTGCCAGCAGCTTGGTGTCGGGGGGAAATGAGCAGTTCTTC.

The chain uses TRBV7-9 and TRBJ1-3; 9 positions match TRBD1. This CDR3 spans 16 amino acids. Germline V gene data show CDR1 as SEHNR and CDR2 as FQNEAQ (reference sequence). The trim removed 5 bases at V and 6 bases at J, leaving 11 bases unmatched. In DNA form, the CDR3 reads TGTGCCAGCAGCCCTCACCTTACAGGGGGCGAAAACACCATATATTTT. Its protein is CASSPHLTGGENTIYF.

This clonotype was recorded many times. V gene TRBV12-3 or TRBV12-4 combines with J gene TRBJ2-1, with 10 nucleotides matching TRBD1. V trimming: 5 bases; J trimming: 6 bases; junction bases outside the gene matches: 4. This CDR3 has 14 residues. The CDR3 reads CASSTRTGGNEQFF. CDR3 sequence (DNA): TGTGCCAGCAGTACTAGGACAGGGGGCAATGAGCAGTTCTTC.

V is TRBV20-1 and J is TRBJ2-1, with 9 bases matching TRBD2. The CDR3 consists of 15 residues. The germline CDR1 and CDR2 sequences are DFQATT and SNEGSKA (reference sequence). V shed 1 base and J 2 bases; nucleotides not matched to a gene: 3. CDR3 sequence (DNA): TGCAGTGCTAGAGTAGCGGGAGCTACCTACAATGAGCAGTTCTTC. Amino acids: CSARVAGATYNEQFF.

The rearrangement links TRBV10-3 to TRBJ2-3; 9 bases align to TRBD2. Per the germline V gene, CDR1 is ENHRY and CDR2 is SYGVKD. The CDR3 spans 14 residues. Trimming took 4 bases from V and 2 from J; bases not matched to a gene: 1. This CDR3 is CAISASGTTDTQYF. Here the CDR3 DNA reads TGTGCCATCAGTGCTAGCGGGACCACAGATACGCAGTATTTT.

This clonotype was picked up a small number of times. The V gene is TRBV12-3 or TRBV12-4, the J gene TRBJ2-6, with TRBD1 identical over 7 bases. V shed 6 bases and J 4 bases; nucleotides not matched to a gene: 6. The CDR3 contains 15 residues. DNA of the CDR3: TGTGCCAGCAGACCACAGGGGAAGGGGGCCAACGTCCTGACTTTC. Protein product: CASRPQGKGANVLTF.

This clonotype appeared many times. The chain uses TRBV15 and TRBJ2-3; 8 positions agree with TRBD1. With 5 bases clipped from V and 2 bases from J, the junction kept 6 bases outside the gene matches. There are 15 residues in the CDR3. Germline CDR1 reads LNHNV; CDR2 reads YYDKDF (reference sequence). The chain's CDR3 is CATSSSGQATDTQYF. CDR3 in DNA: TGTGCCACCAGCTCTTCGGGACAGGCCACAGATACGCAGTATTTT. The full variable domain, its missing parts supplied by reference TRBV15 and TRBJ2-3, is DAMVIQNPRYQVTQFGKPVTLSCSQTLNHNVMYWYQQKSSQAPKLLFHYYDKDFNNEADTPDNFQSRRPNTSFCFLDIRSPGLGDTAMYLCATSSSGQATDTQYFGPGTRLTVL.

In this sample, this clonotype turned up many times. The V gene is TRBV7-9, the J gene TRBJ2-5; 9 bases agree with TRBD1. Unmatched junction bases numbered 11, after V lost 1 base and J lost 5 bases. The CDR3 runs to 17 residues. Germline lookup yields CDR1 SEHNR and CDR2 FQNEAQ (reference sequence). CDR3 region: CASSLGTGTGSGETQYF. The CDR3 DNA reads as TGTGCCAGCAGCTTAGGAACCGGGACAGGGTCCGGGGAGACCCAGTACTTC. Looking up the rest from reference TRBV7-9 and TRBJ2-5 gives the full variable domain: DTGVSQNPRHKITKRGQNVTFRCDPISEHNRLYWYRQTLGQGPEFLTYFQNEAQLEKSRLLSDRFSAERPKGSFSTLEIQRTEQGDSAMYLCASSLGTGTGSGETQYFGPGTRLLVL.

V gene TRBV20-1 combines with J gene TRBJ1-1; D is possibly TRBD1 (5 bases). CDR3 size: 15 residues. Trimming pared 2 bases from V and 0 bases from J, leaving 13 bases between. Germline CDR1 and CDR2: DFQATT and SNEGSKA (reference sequence). In DNA form, the CDR3 reads TGCAGTGCTAGACAATTACAGGCCATGAACACTGAAGCTTTCTTT. Its protein is CSARQLQAMNTEAFF.

This clonotype was recorded at least ten times. The chain links TRBV29-1 to TRBJ2-7; no clear D. V was pared by 0 bases and J by 2 bases, with 5 bases between. Germline CDR1 and CDR2: SQVTM and ANQGSEA. The CDR3 is made up of 12 amino acids. The DNA of the CDR3 is TGCAGCGTTGAAGAGAATACCTACGAGCAGTACTTC. Protein sequence: CSVEENTYEQYF.

This clonotype appeared a few times. The chain has TRBV2 and TRBJ1-2; D is unresolved. Germline assignment: CDR1 SNHLY and CDR2 FYNNEI. V was cut by 4 bases and J by 2 bases, with 8 bases left in between. CDR3 length: 13 amino acids. The CDR3 region is CASSGADNYGYTF. DNA of the CDR3: TGTGCCAGCAGTGGTGCGGACAACTATGGCTACACCTTC.

This clonotype was seen repeatedly, ten times or more. This chain joins TRBV11-3 and TRBJ2-5; 8 positions match TRBD1. Looked up from germline, CDR1 is SGHNT and CDR2 is YENEEA. This CDR3 is built from 15 residues. After removal of 4 bases from V and 2 bases from J, the junction contained 6 bases not matched to a gene. The CDR3 is CASSSLDRGQETQYF. The DNA of the CDR3 is TGTGCCAGCAGCTCACTAGACAGGGGACAAGAGACCCAGTACTTC.

This clonotype was recorded many times. The chain couples TRBV20-1 to TRBJ2-5; TRBD1 matches 7 bases. This CDR3 contains 17 residues. Per germline, CDR1 DFQATT and CDR2 SNEGSKA (reference sequence). V was pared by 1 base and J by 4 bases, with 15 bases of the junction left unmatched. For the CDR3, the DNA is TGCAGTGCTAGAGGTCCGGGACAGACGAGAGTGCGAGAGACCCAGTACTTC. Translating it yields CSARGPGQTRVRETQYF.

This clonotype was observed many times. J is TRBJ2-7 and V is TRBV12-3 or TRBV12-4; D might be TRBD1 (6 bases). The CDR3 has 14 residues. Between the trimmed V and J ends, which lost 7 bases and 2 bases, there was a span of 15 bases. CDR3 DNA: TGTGCCAGCACTCAGGGGATAACACCCTACGAGCAGTACTTC. This gives the protein CASTQGITPYEQYF.

This clonotype came up many times. V is TRBV20-1 and J is TRBJ1-1; the match to TRBD1 covers 8 bases. Trimming took 0 bases from V and 5 from J; bases not matched to a gene: 8. This CDR3 comprises 15 residues. Germline V lookup: CDR1 DFQATT, CDR2 SNEGSKA (reference sequence). CDR3 bases: TGCAGTGCTAGAGAGATGACAGGGGATAGGACTGAAGCTTTCTTT. It is translated as CSAREMTGDRTEAFF.

The table lists this clonotype with many counts. The V and J genes are TRBV6-5 and TRBJ2-1; D remains unclear. This CDR3 comprises 13 residues. The germline V gene encodes CDR1 MNHEY and CDR2 SVGAGI. V lost 0 bases to trimming and J lost 6 bases, with 6 bases between them. CDR3 amino acids: CASSYSRGNEQFF. In DNA, the CDR3 is TGTGCCAGCAGTTACTCAAGAGGCAATGAGCAGTTCTTC.

In its sample, this clonotype was seen a few times. V gene TRBV2 combines with J gene TRBJ2-1; TRBD2 matches at 7 bases. The V gene's germline CDR1 is SNHLY and CDR2 FYNNEI. This CDR3 spans 13 amino acids. After removal of 9 bases from V and 8 bases from J, the junction contained 10 bases not matched to a gene. CDR3 coding DNA: TGTGCCAGGATGGGGGGGAGTATCGATGAGCAGTTCTTC. Translation: CARMGGSIDEQFF.

In this sample, this clonotype turned up many times. The chain employs TRBV6-1 and TRBJ2-1; TRBD1 is a possible D gene (5 bases). From germline, CDR1 is MNHNS and CDR2 SASEGT. V shed 7 bases and J shed 0 bases, with 13 bases lying between them. The CDR3 runs to 15 residues. CDR3 in DNA: TGTGCCAGCACGAAAAGGGGCTCCTCCTACAATGAGCAGTTCTTC. It codes for CASTKRGSSYNEQFF.

The chain is built from TRBV7-2 and TRBJ2-3; 7 bases align to TRBD2. V shed 1 base, J shed 10 bases, and the junction held 11 bases outside the gene matches. The germline V gene encodes CDR1 SGHTA and CDR2 FQGNSA. This CDR3 spans 15 amino acids. CDR3 sequence reads: CASSLDAGETSAQYF. In nucleotides, the CDR3 is TGTGCCAGCAGCTTAGATGCGGGAGAAACAAGCGCGCAGTATTTT.

This clonotype was detected ten times or more. The gene calls are TRBV10-3 and TRBJ1-2, with 9 nucleotides matching TRBD1. Unmatched junction bases numbered 4, after V lost 8 bases and J lost 6 bases. This CDR3 has 12 residues. The germline CDR1 and CDR2 sequences are ENHRY and SYGVKD. This chain's CDR3 is CAIGTGTDGYTF. The CDR3 region has the DNA TGTGCCATCGGGACAGGGACTGATGGCTACACCTTC.

This clonotype was seen many times. The chain employs TRBV20-1 and TRBJ1-4; D gene uncertain. The V end was cut by 4 bases, the J end by 8 bases, with 17 bases between. CDR1 is DFQATT and CDR2 is SNEGSKA in the germline V gene (reference sequence). CDR3 length: 14 amino acids. The CDR3 DNA is TGCAGTGCTACGCGGGGAACGAGTGGGGAAAAACTGTTTTTT. Its protein product is CSATRGTSGEKLFF.

J is TRBJ2-1 and V is TRBV28; D possibly uses TRBD1 or TRBD2 (5 bases each). Per the germline V gene, CDR1 is MDHEN and CDR2 is SYDVKM. V lost 8 bases and J 8 bases, leaving 19 bases between the germline ends. CDR3 length: 14 amino acids. The DNA for the CDR3 is TGTGCCAGCTCCCATGGGGGAGCGTCGGATGAGCAGTTCTTC. Translating gives CASSHGGASDEQFF.

The chain has TRBV15 and TRBJ2-1; a possible D gene is TRBD1 (5 bases). V was shortened by 8 bases and J by 6 bases, with 17 bases between the two germline ends. The CDR3 is 14 residues long. Germline loops: CDR1 LNHNV, CDR2 YYDKDF (reference sequence). The CDR3 sequence: CATGSATRGNEQFF. In DNA, the CDR3 is TGTGCCACCGGTTCGGCTACAAGGGGCAATGAGCAGTTCTTC.

This sequence joins TRBV4-1 and TRBJ2-7; maybe TRBD2 (6 bases). Trimming took off 2 bases at V and 0 bases at J, with 8 bases between the two ends. The CDR3 is 14 amino acids. Germline V gene sequence: CDR1 MGHRA, CDR2 YSYEKL. CDR3 sequence: CASSQSGPSYEQYF. DNA of the CDR3: TGCGCCAGCAGCCAAAGCGGGCCCTCCTACGAGCAGTACTTC.

This clonotype was seen ten or more times. CDR3 nucleotide sequence: TGTGCCAGCAGCGTGGGGACAGGTTTATACAATGAGCAGTTCTTC. It encodes CASSVGTGLYNEQFF. The V gene is TRBV9, the J gene TRBJ2-1; 8 nucleotides line up with TRBD1. With 2 bases clipped from V and 4 bases from J, the junction kept 5 bases outside the gene matches. Per the germline V gene, CDR1 is SGDLS and CDR2 is YYNGEE. The CDR3 extends over 15 amino acids. The whole variable domain, filled in from reference TRBV9 and TRBJ2-1, reads DSGVTQTPKHLITATGQRVTLRCSPRSGDLSVYWYQQSLDQGLQFLIQYYNGEERAKGNILERFSAQQFPDLHSELNLSSLELGDSALYFCASSVGTGLYNEQFFGPGTRLTVL.

This clonotype came up a few times. The rearrangement uses TRBV5-1 and TRBJ1-4; no reliable D call. CDR3 size: 14 residues. V shed 0 bases and J shed 13 bases, with 16 bases lying between them. In germline, CDR1 is SGHRS, CDR2 YFSETQ. CDR3 nucleotide sequence: TGCGCCAGCAGCTTGGAAGGACCGCCGGGAACACTGTTTTTT. This codes for CASSLEGPPGTLFF.